This TCR beta chain was observed in a study of control samples from healthy donors and cancer patients. TCRdb's copy holds only in-frame clones and misses some; the assay was immunoSEQ multiplex PCR. The table records fewer than 200,000 clones, around 90% of them present only once. The CDR3 has 13 residues. Germline loops: CDR1 SGHNT, CDR2 YYREEE (reference sequence). The receptor was isolated from a woman aged 45-65 years in good health. Sequenced sample: blood. This chain links TRBV5-4 with TRBJ2-3; 8 bases align to TRBD2. The CDR3 sequence: CALAGGPAGTQYF. The CDR3 nucleotides read TGTGCTCTCGCGGGGGGCCCCGCCGGAACGCAGTATTTT.